This T cell receptor (beta chain) emerged from a study of cytomegalovirus exposure and HLA in healthy donors (dated by TCRdb to about 2017). Concerning the study at large: According to an earlier analysis of 550 to 750 of the donors, about 179 million T cells yielded 117 million unique TCR beta sequences and about 300 Gb of sequence data. Because of strong linkage in the cohort, 5 or 6 DR-DQ haplotypes were treated as single units for association and clustering. Class I and class II HLA loci were covered by the typing at four-digit resolution. The study was designed to test whether signatures of past pathogen exposure could be identified by cataloging public T cell receptors. On average, around 240,000 unique TCR beta nucleotide sequences were sequenced per donor among some 430 genotyped donors of the cohort, with 15% to 20% of those sequences being non-productive. In an earlier analysis of 587 of the donors, high-throughput TCR beta sequencing was used to judge whether each TCR beta V gene segment behaved as functional or pseudogenic. Of the 350 to 400 genotyped donors, approximately 83% fell in the genetic ancestry cluster associated with self-reported Caucasian donors. A later genetic analysis took genome-wide SNP genotypes for 398 of the 666 donors and used that subset as a discovery cohort. Every repertoire in the discovery cohort had been generated on one and the same sequencing platform. Donor age, sex, ethnicity and CMV serostatus were collected together with the repertoire data. A later analysis re-analyzed previously published TCR beta repertoires from 666 donors and added high-resolution HLA genotyping to study TCR occurrence patterns. An early release that covered roughly 600 HLA-typed donors contained approximately 300 gigabases of sequencing data and 65 million to 100 million unique TCR sequences. To predict cytomegalovirus infection status, the study brought together high-throughput TCR immunosequencing, statistical association of individual TCRs with disease status, and machine learning. The number of donors typed differed by locus, with roughly 629-640 for A, B, C, DRB1 and DQB1, roughly 520 for DQA1, 600 to 610 for DPA1, and around 450 for DPB1. The study used immunosequencing to profile the T cell repertoires of approximately 640 subjects and linked those repertoires to cytomegalovirus serostatus. Along with the roughly 710-subject first cohort, a separate validation cohort of over 90 different subjects was used. In the later analysis, no new phenotypic data were used to find candidate immune exposures; instead, reliance was placed on TCR beta sequences and their occurrence across donors.

As encoded in the germline V gene, CDR1 is SGHTA while CDR2 is FQGNSA. Cut back by 5 bases and 4 bases, the V and J ends lie 14 bases apart. The cysteine opens and the phenylalanine closes a CDR3 of 14 amino acids. The only DNA kept is the CDR3, 42 bases in frame from the first base. Library preparation was by the immunoSEQ multiplex PCR assay. For the multiplex PCR, a mixture combining 60 forward primers for TCR Vbeta segments and 13 reverse primers for TCR Jbeta segments was used. Amplification of the CDR3 region of rearranged TCR beta genes was performed with a multiplex PCR assay on genomic DNA. On the Illumina HiSeq System, the amplified TCR beta libraries were sequenced as 87-base-pair reads. In the paper's pipeline: A later analysis tallied 70 million to 100 million unique TCR beta chains across the 660 or so repertoires, and some 10 million of those chains were shared by two or more donors. A nearest-neighbor algorithm error-corrected the raw reads and collapsed the reads into unique sequences, merging closely related sequences to remove PCR and sequencing errors. Alignment of CDR3 sequences to IMGT reference sequences was used to assign V, D and J gene segments. For a sequence to be retained, at least a six-nucleotide match to both a V gene segment and a J gene segment was required. Rearrangements were called productive when the CDR3 lacked stop codons and stayed in frame with V and J; all others were non-productive. CDR3 was defined by IMGT convention, running from the second conserved V-encoded cysteine to the conserved J-encoded phenylalanine. In an earlier analysis of more than 550 of the donors, sequences lacking an unambiguous match to a single V gene segment were excluded. In an earlier analysis of 587 of the donors, a V segment was called functional when productive rearrangements were above 56.7%, and segregating when the standard deviation between donors exceeded 5%. A statistical classification framework was developed to diagnose cytomegalovirus status using the catalog of TCR beta chain sequences. In a later analysis, TCR nucleotide sequences were compared against IMGT/GENE-DB human TR gene sequences so that V and J genes could be assigned. Using the TCRdist pipeline, a later analysis assigned CDR3 sequences along with most-parsimonious VDJ recombination scenarios. In a later analysis, every TCR beta chain was defined by the combination of its CDR3 amino acid sequence and its V-gene family, and reads without a unique V-gene family were dropped. A later analysis removed 450 to 600 highly shared, low-generation-probability nucleotide sequences to deal with suspected cross-contamination and a sequencing artifact. In a later analysis, a clonal expansion index was calculated for each public chain from normalized within-repertoire ranks of inferred template counts. In a later analysis, generation probabilities were computed using a VDJ recombination model fitted to out-of-frame rearrangements, and the results were checked against IGoR. A later analysis scored TCR-TCR, TCR-HLA and TCR-CMV co-occurrence with hypergeometric tests, applying a repertoire-size bias correction to TCR pairs. To estimate false discovery rates, a later analysis permuted the HLA or CMV assignments 20 times. A later analysis grouped co-occurring TCRs with DBSCAN, adding TCRdist sequence similarity when clustering within HLA-allele-positive subsets. Co-occurrence clustering excluded repertoires with fewer than 30,000 or more than 120,000 public chains, plus five with anomalous nucleotide sharing. TCRdb retrieved this table from immuneACCESS and kept in-frame rearrangements only. Not all clones are present; in checked studies, unresolved V genes account for under half, and no reason is known for the remainder. Clone size and V and J calls were adopted from that table, with D and trimming inferred from the DNA. Within this sample are about 170,000 clones, with roughly three quarters of them counted one time only. The top ten constitute around 6.8% of the sample.

In total, more than 500 healthy bone marrow donors made up the cohort. At the time of sampling, every cohort member was nominally healthy, though immune exposures that went unrecorded were likely present. The donor was CMV seropositive and was included in the group of 270 or so seropositive cohort members. A peripheral blood sample was provided by each donor, and peripheral blood mononuclear cells were used for TCR beta sequencing. The Qiagen DNeasy Blood Extraction Kit was used to extract genomic DNA from the blood cell samples. The sample holds one count of this clone. Its target antigen remains unknown. No much larger clone exists at a distance of one base, and base qualities are not known. Broad study findings and their caveats: Three of the identified cytomegalovirus-associated TCR beta chains were confirmed in vitro to be specific for cytomegalovirus antigens. In a later genetic analysis, fewer N-insertions in productive TCRs were reported among donors in an Asian-associated ancestry cluster than the roughly 700-donor mean. An association between a missense DCLRE1C variant and V-gene and J-gene trimming of TCR beta chains was found in a later genetic analysis and replicated in an independent cohort. HLA typing was unavailable for some donors at each locus, so association tests used only the typed subset. In a later analysis, most CMV-associated TCR beta chains were found to appear HLA-restricted, with HLA associations seemingly driven largely by CMV exposure. The earlier analysis of nearly 600 of the donors excluded roughly 17 rarely observed V segments, including chromosome 9 orphons, because counts were too low. In a later analysis, HLA-associated TCR beta chains showed more clonal expansion and lower generation probabilities than non-associated chains that were equally common. In an earlier analysis of several hundred of the donors, most TCR beta V segments were observed in productive rearrangements about 87% or about 30% of the time, broadly matching IMGT annotations. Assigning TCR associations to individual alleles was difficult when HLA alleles, especially DR and DQ, strongly co-occurred. Most TCR sequences were seen in very few donors, while some public TCRs were found in many individuals. In this cohort, only TCR beta chains were sequenced, and detectable features were limited by the absence of alpha or paired-chain data. According to the authors, the approach could potentially be generalized to other disease states and immunological phenotypes. According to a later analysis, parvovirus B19, influenza, CMV and Epstein-Barr virus appeared linked to several top co-occurrence clusters. A further reported finding was that TCR beta sequences accurately predicted the HLA-A and HLA-B alleles for most subjects in the first cohort. Cytomegalovirus status was reported to be diagnosed by the classifier with high specificity and sensitivity in both the original and validation cohorts. Because the 87-base-pair reads could not distinguish some IMGT-functional V segments, including TRBV6-2 and TRBV6-3, those segments were excluded. In a later analysis, TCR association rates were found to vary across HLA loci, with the most associated TCRs seen for DRB1 alleles and the fewest for HLA-C alleles. At a false discovery rate of 0.05, a later analysis linked approximately 18,000 TCR beta sequences to specific HLA alleles. Presence/absence analyses assumed roughly uniform sequencing depth across donors, an assumption that may not hold. A cluster of highly shared sequence variants was judged likely to represent a technical artifact of the sequencing pipeline. Correlated functional status among segregating V segments might be attributable to linkage disequilibrium, but an unknown experimental factor could not be ruled out. The study gave a list of under 200 TCR beta chains associated with cytomegalovirus. Immune exposure information for the cohort was limited to CMV serostatus.

Input material: PBMCs. The TCR was taken from a man in his forties in good health and CMV-seropositive. In this chain, TRBV7-2 is recombined with TRBJ1-2, with the identity of the D gene unclear. The CDR3 here reads CASSPPGGFYGYTF. DNA sequence: TGTGCCAGCAGCCCCCCGGGAGGGTTCTATGGCTACACCTTC.